The source of this T cell receptor (beta chain) is a study of shared T cell receptors in the human thymus. The length of the CDR3 is 16 residues. V lost 6 bases and J lost 0, with 15 bases in between. Germline V gene lookup returns CDR1 MNHEY and CDR2 SMNVEV (reference sequence). The method was immunoSEQ multiplex PCR; TCRdb's version includes in-frame clones alone and lacks a portion of them. The sample has roughly 710,000 clones; approximately 85% are singletons. The same sample was also used in a study of human thymus T cells. That paper notes: Healthy Finnish infants having corrective surgery for congenital heart defects served as donors. Corrective cardiac surgery supplied the resected thymus tissue. Thymic as well as blood repertoires seemed to favor certain V and J genes unevenly.

The sample comprised thymocytes. This chain joins TRBV27 and TRBJ2-1, with D possibly matching TRBD1 (5 bases). The receptor was derived from a girl less than two years old with a congenital heart defect. CDR3 region: CASRPLRVSSYNEQFF. DNA of the CDR3: TGTGCCAGCAGGCCTCTCAGGGTCTCCTCCTACAATGAGCAGTTCTTC.